These 14 T cell receptor beta chains were sequenced from one sample in a study of cytomegalovirus exposure and HLA in healthy donors. The study ran its PCR with 60 Vbeta and 13 Jbeta primers. The repertoire was sequenced with immunoSEQ multiplex PCR; TCRdb's copy has only in-frame clones and lacks some. The sample lists under 65,000 clones; approximately 82% were seen once. The sequencing sample was made of PBMCs. Receptors originate from a man aged 45 to 65 in good health and CMV-seronegative.

Turning to this clone: The sample contains more than one DNA sequence encoding this CDR3. The V call is TRBV27, the J call TRBJ2-1; a weak D match, TRBD2 (5 bases). Trimming shortened V by 4 bases and J by 4 bases, and 11 bases separated the two germline ends. The CDR3 has 14 amino acids. The germline V gene encodes CDR1 MNHEY and CDR2 SMNVEV (reference sequence). CDR3 in amino acids: CASSSAGLYNEQFF. In DNA form, the CDR3 reads TGTGCCAGCAGTTCCGCGGGCCTTTACAATGAGCAGTTCTTC.

The rearrangement uses TRBV19 and TRBJ2-2; the D gene is possibly TRBD2 (5 bases). V was shortened by 3 bases and J by 3 bases, with 8 bases between the two germline ends. From germline, CDR1 is LNHDA and CDR2 SQIVND (reference sequence). This CDR3 region has 14 residues. The CDR3 region is CASSILRDTGELFF. Here the CDR3 DNA reads TGTGCCAGTAGTATTTTGAGGGACACCGGGGAGCTGTTTTTT.

The chain links TRBV7-2 to TRBJ2-7, with TRBD1 identical over 7 bases. The CDR3 has 15 residues. Per germline, CDR1 SGHTA and CDR2 FQGNSA. Trimming at V came to 5 bases and at J to 0 bases, leaving 7 bases not matched to a gene. The CDR3 reads CASSLGGLSSYEQYF. The CDR3 coding sequence is TGTGCCAGCAGCCTAGGGGGCCTGAGCTCCTACGAGCAGTACTTC.

V gene TRBV6-1 combines with J gene TRBJ2-7, with 9 bases that match TRBD2. Germline values: CDR1 MNHNS, CDR2 SASEGT. J was trimmed by 2 bases and V by 10 bases; bases with no gene match: 9. CDR3 length equals 14 residues. The CDR3 is CAILGLAGTYEQYF. For the CDR3, the DNA is TGTGCCATCTTAGGGCTAGCGGGGACCTACGAGCAGTACTTC.

As for this clone: The same CDR3 can be traced to other DNA sequences in this sample. This chain uses TRBV5-1 with TRBJ2-3, with TRBD2 matching 13 bases. With 3 bases clipped from V and 2 bases from J, the junction kept 3 bases outside the gene matches. In germline, CDR1 is SGHRS, CDR2 YFSETQ. The CDR3 has 16 residues. CDR3 DNA sequence: TGCGCCAGCAGCTGGGGACTAGCGGGGTCCACAGATACGCAGTATTTT. This gives the protein CASSWGLAGSTDTQYF.

V usage is TRBV10-2 and J usage is TRBJ2-1, with 8 bases fitting TRBD2. The CDR3 sequence is 16 residues long. Per germline, CDR1 WSHSY and CDR2 SAAADI. V trimming: 3 bases; J trimming: 1 base; junction bases outside the gene matches: 5. The CDR3 DNA sequence: TGCGCCAGCAGTGATCTTAGCGGGGTATCCTACAATGAGCAGTTCTTC. Protein sequence: CASSDLSGVSYNEQFF.

In nucleotides, the CDR3 is TGCAGCGTTGGGGAGGGGGGATATAGCAATCAGCCCCAGCATTTT. Its translation: CSVGEGGYSNQPQHF. The genes are TRBV29-1 and TRBJ1-5; D is possibly TRBD1 (6 bases). The CDR3 has 15 amino acids. The germline CDR1 and CDR2 sequences are SQVTM and ANQGSEA. V was cut by 4 bases and J by 0 bases, with 13 bases left in between.

The chain uses TRBV30 and TRBJ2-7; D is possibly TRBD2 (5 bases). The V end lost 0 bases, the J end lost 5 bases, and 11 bases lay between the germline ends. There are 13 residues in the CDR3. Germline V gives CDR1 GTSNPN, CDR2 SVGIG (reference sequence). The CDR3 DNA reads TGTGCCTGGAGTGTAGGGTTCGGGGACGAGCAGTACTTC. This codes for CAWSVGFGDEQYF.

This clone was counted a few times. The rearrangement links TRBV6-5 to TRBJ2-7, with 15 bases lining up with TRBD2. The CDR3 runs to 15 residues. CDR1 and CDR2 from the germline V gene are MNHEY and SVGAGI. V lost 5 bases and J lost 5; bases outside the gene matches: 4. In DNA, the CDR3 is TGTGCCAGCAGTCGGACTAGCGGGGGGGCCGACGAGCAGTACTTC. It codes for CASSRTSGGADEQYF.

The CDR3 loop is CAAGEENTEAFF. The CDR3, as DNA: TGTGCCGCCGGGGAAGAGAACACTGAAGCTTTCTTT. This sequence joins TRBV30 and TRBJ1-1; D remains unclear. V lost 8 bases and J lost 1, with 11 bases in between. Per germline, CDR1 GTSNPN and CDR2 SVGIG (reference sequence). The length of the CDR3 is 12 residues.

The rearrangement joins TRBV5-4 to TRBJ2-7, with D possibly matching TRBD2 (5 bases). Trimming took 2 bases from V and 3 from J, leaving 12 bases between them. Germline V gives CDR1 SGHNT, CDR2 YYREEE (reference sequence). This CDR3 has 14 amino acids. The CDR3 bases are TGTGCCAGCAGCTTTGCCCGGGATAACTACGAGCAGTACTTC. This sequence encodes CASSFARDNYEQYF. Together with reference TRBV5-4 and TRBJ2-7, the CDR3 gives the full variable domain: ETGVTQSPTHLIKTRGQQVTLRCSSQSGHNTVSWYQQALGQGPQFIFQYYREEENGRGNFPPRFSGLQFPNYSSELNVNALELDDSALYLCASSFARDNYEQYFGPGTRLTVT.

This clone has only a few counts. The rearrangement links TRBV9 to TRBJ2-1; D may be TRBD1 (6 bases). The V end lost 1 base, the J end lost 3 bases, and 8 bases lay between the germline ends. This CDR3 region has 14 residues. The germline gives CDR1 SGDLS, CDR2 YYNGEE. CDR3: CASSVQGIYNEQFF. DNA of the CDR3: TGTGCCAGCAGCGTACAGGGGATCTACAATGAGCAGTTCTTC.

The rearrangement uses TRBV4-1 and TRBJ2-1; D call uncertain. This CDR3 contains 16 residues. Germline V gives CDR1 MGHRA, CDR2 YSYEKL. Trimming cost V 1 base and J 2 bases, with 12 bases left between them. The CDR3 spells CASSQVDLVAYNEQFF. The CDR3 DNA sequence: TGCGCCAGCAGCCAAGTTGACCTAGTTGCCTACAATGAGCAGTTCTTC.

The V call is TRBV11-2, the J call TRBJ1-2; no clear D gene. The CDR3 runs to 13 residues. V lost 5 bases, J lost 2 bases, and 9 bases lay in between. Germline CDR1 SGHAT, CDR2 FQNNGV. CDR3 sequence: CASSETGNYGYTF. As DNA, the CDR3 is TGTGCCAGCAGCGAAACCGGGAACTATGGCTACACCTTC. Full variable domain (remainder filled in from reference TRBV11-2 and TRBJ1-2): EAGVAQSPRYKIIEKRQSVAFWCNPISGHATLYWYQQILGQGPKLLIQFQNNGVVDDSQLPKDRFSAERLKGVDSTLKIQPAKLEDSAVYLCASSETGNYGYTFGSGTRLTVV.